The 18 T cell receptor beta chains listed next were all sequenced from one sample in a study of blood T cells in healthy people across ages. Using a J-beta primer mix together with a sample-barcoded 5' primer, a second PCR was run for about 7 to 12 cycles. Using its own MiXCR run on the 5' RACE reads, TCRdb lists one record per CDR3 protein. The data contain about 1.1 million distinct CDR3 sequences, less than 45% of them singletons. Material for sequencing was blood. These receptors were taken from a man younger than 35 in good health.

The chain is built from TRBV7-2 and TRBJ1-1, with D unresolved. Germline V gene lookup returns CDR1 SGHTA and CDR2 FQGNSA. The germline V and J ends were trimmed by 3 bases and 2 bases, with 13 bases remaining between them. The CDR3 length is 15 residues. The CDR3 nucleotides read TGTGCCAGCAGCTTCCTTACGTATCAAAACACTGAAGCTTTCTTT. Translation: CASSFLTYQNTEAFF.

Concerning this clonotype: Being one base from a much bigger clone, this may be a read error. The DNA of the CDR3 is TGTGCCAGCAGCTTAGATCACACTGAAGCTTTCTTT. Translating gives CASSLDHTEAFF. This chain connects TRBV7-2 to TRBJ1-1; D gene ambiguous. Germline V gene data show CDR1 as SGHTA and CDR2 as FQGNSA. The CDR3 has 12 amino acids. With 1 base removed from V and 3 bases from J, the gap between germline ends came to 3 bases.

This rearrangement joins TRBV6-5 to TRBJ1-1; weak D call: TRBD1 (5 bases). V lost 4 bases to trimming and J lost 8 bases, with 20 bases between them. Per germline, CDR1 MNHEY and CDR2 SVGAGI. CDR3 length: 15 residues. The CDR3 reads CASSSSMGTNREAFF. CDR3 sequence (DNA): TGTGCCAGCAGTTCCTCGATGGGGACCAACCGAGAAGCTTTCTTT.

This clonotype was detected only a few times. V is TRBV14 and J is TRBJ2-1, with 9 bases that match TRBD2. Germline V gene data show CDR1 as SGHDN and CDR2 as FVKESK. CDR3 size: 13 residues. After removal of 4 bases from V and 14 bases from J, the junction contained 9 bases not matched to a gene. DNA of the CDR3: TGTGCCAGCAGCCGAAATAGCGGGGGAACGGAGTTCTTC. Translation gives CASSRNSGGTEFF.

V and J are TRBV2 and TRBJ2-2, with D unresolved. Germline CDR1 reads SNHLY; CDR2 reads FYNNEI. The V end lost 8 bases, the J end lost 6 bases, and 16 bases lay between the germline ends. CDR3 size: 14 residues. CDR3 sequence (DNA): TGTGCCAGCTCGTTCCAAGGAATTCCCGGGGAGCTGTTTTTT. Amino acid sequence: CASSFQGIPGELFF. The variable domain in full, completed from reference TRBV2 and TRBJ2-2, reads EPEVTQTPSHQVTQMGQEVILRCVPISNHLYFYWYRQILGQKVEFLVSFYNNEISEKSEIFDDQFSVERPDGSNFTLKIRSTKLEDSAMYFCASSFQGIPGELFFGEGSRLTVL.

This clonotype turned up a few times. J is TRBJ2-3 and V is TRBV9, with TRBD2 matching 8 bases. Germline trimming cut 3 bases from V and 2 bases from J; bases unmatched to any gene: 5. The length of the CDR3 is 15 residues. Germline V gene sequence: CDR1 SGDLS, CDR2 YYNGEE. The CDR3 sequence: CASSGIAGLTDTQYF. The CDR3 bases are TGTGCCAGCAGCGGTATAGCGGGGCTCACAGATACGCAGTATTTT.

The chain is built from TRBV20-1 and TRBJ2-1; 7 positions agree with TRBD1. V lost 3 bases to trimming and J lost 9 bases; unmatched junction nucleotides: 11. Germline loops: CDR1 DFQATT, CDR2 SNEGSKA (reference sequence). This CDR3 comprises 14 residues. The CDR3 region has the DNA TGCAGTGCTAGGTCCGGGCCACAGGGGACTGAGCAGTTCTTC. Translating it yields CSARSGPQGTEQFF.

This chain uses TRBV20-1 with TRBJ1-2; weak D call: TRBD1 (6 bases). The CDR3 contains 15 residues. CDR1 DFQATT and CDR2 SNEGSKA come from the germline V gene (reference sequence). Trimming took off 4 bases at V and 2 bases at J, with 17 bases between the two ends. The CDR3 is CSATGRGAPNYGYTF. The CDR3 DNA sequence: TGCAGTGCTACAGGGAGGGGGGCTCCCAACTATGGCTACACCTTC.

The V and J genes are TRBV21-1 and TRBJ2-7; the table's D call, TRBD2, was not checked against the DNA. The DNA end favors TRBJ2-5, so the J call may be wrong. TRBV21-1 is reported as a pseudogene. The CDR3 extends over 17 amino acids. This CDR3 is CASSKAPTSGGQETQYF. In DNA, the CDR3 is TGTGCCAGCAGCAAAGCCCCGACTAGCGGGGGCCAAGAGACCCAGTACTTC.

This clonotype has a single count. The chain joins TRBV25-1 to TRBJ2-7, with D unclear. CDR3 length: 14 residues. Looked up from germline, CDR1 is MGHDK and CDR2 is SYGVNS. The V end lost 2 bases, the J end lost 1 base, and 9 bases lay between the germline ends. The CDR3 coding sequence is TGTGCCAGCAGTGAAGATGGGATTTCCTACGAGCAGTACTTC. It codes for CASSEDGISYEQYF.

The rearrangement links TRBV10-3 to TRBJ2-2; D is unclear. The CDR3 loop spans 16 amino acids. The V gene's germline CDR1 is ENHRY and CDR2 SYGVKD. V was clipped by 2 bases and J by 5 bases, with 15 bases between them. The CDR3 DNA reads as TGTGCCATCAGTGAGGGAAAGCAGGCTGGAACCGGGGAGCTGTTTTTT. This encodes CAISEGKQAGTGELFF.

The rearrangement links TRBV7-3 to TRBJ1-2; TRBD1 matches at 7 bases. There are 14 residues in the CDR3. Germline CDR1 and CDR2: SGHTA and FQGTGA. Trimming cost V 7 bases and J 8 bases; bases outside gene matches: 13. The DNA for the CDR3 is TGTGCCAGCACCTCTGGGACAGCTTGGGGAGGCTACACCTTC. This sequence encodes CASTSGTAWGGYTF. Together with reference TRBV7-3 and TRBJ1-2, the CDR3 gives the full variable domain: GAGVSQTPSNKVTEKGKYVELRCDPISGHTALYWYRQSLGQGPEFLIYFQGTGAADDSGLPNDRFFAVRPEGSVSTLKIQRTERGDSAVYLCASTSGTAWGGYTFGSGTRLTVV.

The chain joins TRBV7-9 to TRBJ2-6, with a possible D match to TRBD2 (5 bases). CDR3 length equals 16 residues. Trimming took off 0 bases at V and 0 bases at J, with 6 bases between the two ends. Germline-derived CDR1 and CDR2 are SEHNR and FQNEAQ (reference sequence). The CDR3 loop is CASSLALASGANVLTF. In nucleotides, the CDR3 is TGTGCCAGCAGCTTAGCGCTAGCCTCTGGGGCCAACGTCCTGACTTTC.

The V and J genes are TRBV14 and TRBJ1-1, with a weak D call TRBD1 (6 bases). The germline gives CDR1 SGHDN, CDR2 FVKESK. V lost 1 base and J lost 4, with 13 bases in between. This CDR3 has 15 amino acids. This CDR3 is CASSQGGGAPTEAFF. CDR3 DNA: TGTGCCAGCAGCCAAGGTGGGGGGGCGCCCACTGAAGCTTTCTTT. Combining the CDR3 with reference TRBV14 and TRBJ1-1 gives the whole variable domain EAGVTQFPSHSVIEKGQTVTLRCDPISGHDNLYWYRRVMGKEIKFLLHFVKESKQDESGMPNNRFLAERTGGTYSTLKVQPAELEDSGVYFCASSQGGGAPTEAFFGQGTRLTVV.

V and J are TRBV4-2 and TRBJ1-6; 8 bases agree with TRBD1. Trimming removed 0 bases from V and 7 bases from J; junction bases left unmatched: 14. Germline V gives CDR1 LGHNA, CDR2 YNFKEQ. The CDR3 extends over 19 amino acids. The CDR3, as DNA: TGTGCCAGCAGCCAAGAAGGACAGGGCCCACAGTTCAACAATTCACCCCTCCACTTT. This translates into CASSQEGQGPQFNNSPLHF.

The chain is built from TRBV4-1 and TRBJ2-5; D gene uncertain. Gene TRBJ2-7 matches the end of the DNA better, so the J call may be wrong. CDR1 and CDR2 (germline): MGHRA, YSYEKL. The CDR3 consists of 13 residues. CDR3 nucleotide sequence: TGCGCCAGCAGCCAAGTCCTCCGGAACGAGCAGTACTTC. This gives the protein CASSQVLRNEQYF.

This rearrangement joins TRBV13 to TRBJ2-1; D call uncertain. Matching the DNA end better, TRBJ2-7 makes the J call doubtful. CDR1 is PRHDT, CDR2 FYEKMQ, per germline (reference sequence). This CDR3 has 13 residues. CDR3 coding DNA: TGTGCCAGCAGCTCCGAGGTCCCCAATGAGCAGTACTTC. Its protein product is CASSSEVPNEQYF.

As to this clonotype: No DNA is shown, since the ends of the CDR3 on it are uncertain; the CDR3 is the one TCRdb lists. V and J are TRBV7-6 and TRBJ1-4; the table calls TRBD1, which could not be checked here. Per germline, CDR1 SGHVS and CDR2 FNYEAQ. The CDR3 is 15 amino acids long, termini counted. The CDR3 spells CASSFLWGDGEKLFF.